This T cell receptor (beta chain) was obtained from a study of blood T cell repertoires in COVID-19. From germline, CDR1 is MDHEN and CDR2 SYDVKM. The CDR3 consists of 15 residues. V was cut by 6 bases and J by 0 bases, with 12 bases left in between. In the original processing: Amplifying reference gene primers gave estimates of nucleated cell counts. Generated by immunoSEQ multiplex PCR, the TCRdb table keeps only in-frame clones and is missing some. V and J calls plus clone size are reproduced from that table; the DNA served to infer D and trimming. The sample includes 100,000 to 110,000 clones, roughly nine tenths of them seen just once.

The source material was peripheral blood. J is TRBJ1-5 and V is TRBV28; unclear D gene. The TCR originated in a man in his fifties with active COVID-19. In nucleotides, the CDR3 is TGTGCCAGCAGCCCCTATCGGGATAGCAATCAGCCCCAGCATTTT. Protein sequence: CASSPYRDSNQPQHF.